This T cell receptor beta chain was captured in a study of beta chain features in type 1 diabetes. A remark on this clone: Its antigen is unidentified.

Regarding the study as a whole: The naive, central memory and Treg TCRB repertoires of patients appeared to be more similar to one another than those of healthy donors.

TCRB transcripts that were expressed got sequenced, as all of the isolated RNA had been reverse transcribed. Profiling relied on immunoSEQ multiplex PCR, and the TCRdb table lists in-frame clones only, not all of them. The sample has 250,000 to 400,000 clones, less than 15% seen once. V was cut by 6 bases and J by 0 bases, with 14 bases left in between. This CDR3 contains 14 residues. Per germline, CDR1 SQVTM and CDR2 ANQGSEA. The sequence came from a man aged 30 to 39 in good health. The sample consisted of central memory CD4+ T cells from blood. This chain connects TRBV29-1 to TRBJ2-5, with D possibly called TRBD1 or TRBD2 (5 bases each). The DNA for the CDR3 is TGCAGCGTGCAAGTCGGGACGTACCAAGAGACCCAGTACTTC. Amino acid sequence: CSVQVGTYQETQYF.